This TCR beta chain was observed in a study of beta chain features in type 1 diabetes. Across the whole study: All samples together contributed 100 million to 120 million sorted cells for examination. Study-wide findings and caveats: TCRB rearrangement may or may not be influenced by HLA type; here this remained unresolved. Shortening that was moderate but significant affected the TCRB CDR3s of Type 1 diabetes patients in all four CD4+ subsets. Shorter templates may be favored by PCR, equally so in patients and controls. There were fewer insertions and more deletions at the VDJ junctions of type 1 diabetes patients.

Every isolated RNA sample was fully reverse transcribed, so sequencing captured expressed TCRB transcripts. Sequencing was performed with immunoSEQ multiplex PCR; in TCRdb, only in-frame clones are kept and a portion is missing. The repertoire has approximately 140,000 clones, 9% of them found once; the top ten carry approximately 0.7%. As for this clone: Its antigen is undetermined.

Germline V gene sequence: CDR1 MDHEN, CDR2 SYDVKM. Trimming at V came to 6 bases and at J to 0 bases, leaving 1 base not matched to a gene. CDR3 length: 13 amino acids. The specimen was central memory CD4+ T cells from blood. This receptor was obtained from a man aged 30 to 39 with type 1 diabetes. This rearrangement joins TRBV28 to TRBJ2-7; 8 positions match TRBD1. The CDR3 DNA sequence: TGTGCCAGCAGCCAGGGGGCCTCCTACGAGCAGTACTTC. This encodes CASSQGASYEQYF.